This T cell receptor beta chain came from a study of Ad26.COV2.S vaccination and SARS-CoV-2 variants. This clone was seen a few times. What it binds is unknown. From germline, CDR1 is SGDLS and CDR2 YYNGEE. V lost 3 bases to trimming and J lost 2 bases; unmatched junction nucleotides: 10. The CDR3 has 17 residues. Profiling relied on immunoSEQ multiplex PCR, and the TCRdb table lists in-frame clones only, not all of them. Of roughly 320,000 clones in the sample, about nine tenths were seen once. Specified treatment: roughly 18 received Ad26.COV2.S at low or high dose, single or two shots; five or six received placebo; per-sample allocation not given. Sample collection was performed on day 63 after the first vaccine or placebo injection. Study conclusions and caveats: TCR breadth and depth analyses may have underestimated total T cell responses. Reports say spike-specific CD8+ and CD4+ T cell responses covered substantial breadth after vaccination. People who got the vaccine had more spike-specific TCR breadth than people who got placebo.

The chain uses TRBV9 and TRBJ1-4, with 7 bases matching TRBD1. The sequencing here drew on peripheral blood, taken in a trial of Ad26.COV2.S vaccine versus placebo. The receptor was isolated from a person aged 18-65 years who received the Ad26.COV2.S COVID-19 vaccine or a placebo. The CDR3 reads CASSGRTARGTNEKLFF. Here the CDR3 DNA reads TGTGCCAGCAGCGGCCGGACAGCCAGGGGGACTAATGAAAAACTGTTTTTT.